This T cell receptor beta chain was obtained from a study of blood T cell repertoires in COVID-19. Study-wide background: The analysed material was cDNA or gDNA that came from T cells, B-cell-depleted T cells, or PBMCs.

Profiled with immunoSEQ multiplex PCR; TCRdb holds only in-frame clones, not every one. In the table there are about 250,000 clones, 70% to 85% of which are singletons. Germline-derived CDR1 and CDR2 are SQVTM and ANQGSEA. This CDR3 has 11 residues. Trimming cost V 1 base and J 10 bases, with 9 bases left between them. V is TRBV29-1 and J is TRBJ2-3, with D unresolved. Sequencing was performed on peripheral blood. This TCR came from a human donor with COVID-19, enrolled during active disease. The donor label of this sample is uncertain. Written as DNA, the CDR3 is TGCAGCGTTGAAGCGCGTTCTGCGCAGTATTTT. Translating it yields CSVEARSAQYF.